This paragraph covers one T cell receptor beta chain sequence. Profiled with immunoSEQ multiplex PCR; TCRdb holds only in-frame clones, not every one. The data contain 72,000 or so clones, about four fifths of them seen just once; the ten biggest clones take up approximately 1.2%. These data originate in a study of OX40 agonist ivuxolimab in advanced cancers. This CDR3 is 14 amino acids long. CDR1 SGHDT and CDR2 YYEEEE come from the germline V gene. Trimming removed 5 bases from V and 8 bases from J, with 19 bases in between. This specimen consisted of CD4+ or CD8+ T cells sorted from blood, obtained in a trial of the OX40 agonist ivuxolimab. The clonotype was recovered from an adult with an advanced solid tumor such as melanoma, head and neck, liver or kidney cancer. The rearrangement links TRBV5-6 to TRBJ1-2; the D gene is possibly TRBD1 (6 bases). This CDR3 is CASSFGQPRGGYTF. CDR3 in DNA: TGTGCCAGCAGTTTTGGACAGCCTAGAGGGGGCTACACCTTC.